The 14 T cell receptor beta chains reported below all come from one sample, sequenced in a study of blood T cells in healthy people across ages. A second PCR of roughly 6 to 12 cycles used a sample-barcoded 5' primer and a J-beta primer mix. TCRdb re-analysed the 5' RACE reads in MiXCR, keeping a single row per CDR3 protein. The sample consists of 1.5 million or so distinct CDR3 sequences, about 43% of them appearing once. Sequenced input: blood. These receptors were obtained from a woman aged 18-29 years in good health.

This chain links TRBV6-1 with TRBJ2-1; TRBD2 aligns across 9 bases. With V trimmed by 5 bases and J by 9 bases, 20 bases remained unmatched. The V gene's germline CDR1 is MNHNS and CDR2 SASEGT. The CDR3 loop spans 18 amino acids. The CDR3 loop is CASSRTPENSGRSREQFF. The DNA for the CDR3 is TGTGCCAGCAGTCGGACCCCAGAGAATAGCGGGAGATCGCGTGAGCAGTTCTTC.

This chain links TRBV6-2 or TRBV6-3 with TRBJ2-7, with a tentative D call TRBD2 (7 bases). The CDR3 extends over 15 amino acids. V lost 0 bases and J 6 bases, leaving 15 bases between the germline ends. CDR1 and CDR2 (germline): MNHEY, SVGEGT. The CDR3 protein is CASSYSTGGKGEQYF. The DNA of the CDR3 is TGTGCCAGCAGTTACTCGACGGGGGGCAAGGGCGAGCAGTACTTC.

This clonotype has a single count. The V gene is TRBV11-3, the J gene TRBJ2-1; the D gene is possibly TRBD2 (6 bases). The germline V gene encodes CDR1 SGHNT and CDR2 YENEEA. Deletions cut 0 bases from V and 5 bases from J, with 17 bases between. This CDR3 is 17 amino acids long. The DNA for the CDR3 is TGTGCCAGCAGCTTAGATCTTTGGGGGGAGGCGGACAATGAGCAGTTCTTC. It codes for CASSLDLWGEADNEQFF. The complete variable domain, with remaining parts taken from reference TRBV11-3 and TRBJ2-1, reads EAGVVQSPRYKIIEKKQPVAFWCNPISGHNTLYWYLQNLGQGPELLIRYENEEAVDDSQLPKDRFSAERLKGVDSTLKIQPAELGDSAVYLCASSLDLWGEADNEQFFGPGTRLTVL.

This sequence joins TRBV5-5 and TRBJ2-1; D not certain. This CDR3 has 17 residues. Trimming removed 4 bases at V and 0 bases at J, with 17 bases between. Per germline, CDR1 SGHKS and CDR2 YYEKEE (reference sequence). The CDR3 DNA reads TGTGCCAGCAGCCGGTCCTTACCGGGCGGCTCCTACAATGAGCAGTTCTTC. This codes for CASSRSLPGGSYNEQFF. The full variable domain, rest sourced from reference TRBV5-5 and TRBJ2-1, is DAGVTQSPTHLIKTRGQQVTLRCSPISGHKSVSWYQQVLGQGPQFIFQYYEKEERGRGNFPDRFSARQFPNYSSELNVNALLLGDSALYLCASSRSLPGGSYNEQFFGPGTRLTVL.

The chain carries TRBV12-5 and TRBJ2-1; 12 bases are shared with TRBD1. The DNA end favors TRBJ2-7, so the J call may be wrong. The germline CDR1 and CDR2 sequences are LGHNT and FRNRAP. The CDR3 has 16 amino acids. This chain's CDR3 is CASGLGGTGGYNEQYF. CDR3 DNA sequence: TGTGCTAGTGGTTTGGGGGGGACAGGGGGCTACAATGAGCAGTACTTC.

There are a few counts of this clonotype. The chain links TRBV27 to TRBJ2-3; maybe TRBD2 (6 bases). The V end lost 2 bases, the J end lost 6 bases, and 12 bases lay between the germline ends. The germline V gene has CDR1 MNHEY and CDR2 SMNVEV (reference sequence). The CDR3 sequence is 14 residues long. CDR3 protein: CASSLGAGSDTQYF. CDR3 DNA: TGTGCCAGCAGTTTAGGGGCGGGGTCTGATACGCAGTATTTT.

This clonotype showed up just a few times. This chain uses TRBV3-1 with TRBJ2-1; 10 bases are shared with TRBD2. CDR1 and CDR2 from the germline V gene are LGHDT and YNNKEL (reference sequence). V dropped 0 bases and J dropped 4; count of bases not matched to a gene: 9. The CDR3 runs to 18 residues. The CDR3 bases are TGTGCCAGCAGCCAAGAAGCGAAAAGCGGGAGGGCGTACAATGAGCAGTTCTTC. It specifies CASSQEAKSGRAYNEQFF.

The V gene is TRBV25-1, the J gene TRBJ2-7, with no clear D. Germline CDR1 and CDR2: MGHDK and SYGVNS. CDR3 size: 10 residues. V was pared by 6 bases and J by 7 bases, with 7 bases between. CDR3 sequence: CASRPNEQYF. Written as DNA, the CDR3 is TGTGCCAGCAGGCCCAATGAGCAGTACTTC.

V gene TRBV2 combines with J gene TRBJ2-7; the D is unclear. V was clipped by 8 bases and J by 6 bases, with 14 bases between them. The V gene's germline CDR1 is SNHLY and CDR2 FYNNEI. This CDR3 has 12 residues. CDR3 coding DNA: TGTGCCAGCCAGGTTGGTAGTTGCGAGCAGTACTTC. The encoded protein is CASQVGSCEQYF. Variable domain in full (rest from reference TRBV2 and TRBJ2-7): EPEVTQTPSHQVTQMGQEVILRCVPISNHLYFYWYRQILGQKVEFLVSFYNNEISEKSEIFDDQFSVERPDGSNFTLKIRSTKLEDSAMYFCASQVGSCEQYFGPGTRLTVT.

This clonotype was counted only a few times. This sequence joins TRBV20-1 and TRBJ2-1; 11 positions agree with TRBD2. J was trimmed by 0 bases and V by 3 bases; bases with no gene match: 16. Germline V lookup: CDR1 DFQATT, CDR2 SNEGSKA (reference sequence). This CDR3 region has 20 residues. Written as DNA, the CDR3 is TGCAGTGCTAGTGTTACTAGCGGGAGAAAGGGGACCCGCTCCTACAATGAGCAGTTCTTC. Residues: CSASVTSGRKGTRSYNEQFF.

This clonotype was recorded once. V is TRBV6-5 and J is TRBJ1-4; D gene unclear. Germline V gene lookup returns CDR1 MNHEY and CDR2 SVGAGI. CDR3 length: 14 residues. V was trimmed by 6 bases and J by 8 bases, leaving 16 bases between them. The CDR3 loop is CASRLAGVWEKLFF. CDR3 bases: TGTGCCAGCAGATTGGCGGGAGTCTGGGAAAAACTGTTTTTT.

This clonotype was seen a few times. The rearrangement links TRBV9 to TRBJ1-2; D remains unclear. The CDR3 contains 11 residues. CDR1 is SGDLS, CDR2 YYNGEE, per germline. With 5 bases removed from V and 7 bases from J, the gap between germline ends came to 9 bases. CDR3: CASRGFGGYTF. The CDR3 nucleotides are TGTGCCAGCAGAGGATTCGGTGGCTACACCTTC.

The rearrangement links TRBV12-3 or TRBV12-4 to TRBJ1-5; tentative D call: TRBD1 (5 bases). The CDR3 consists of 15 residues. V lost 2 bases, J lost 2 bases, and 10 bases lay in between. The CDR3 DNA reads as TGTGCCAGCAGTTTATGGCAGGGACGCAATCAGCCCCAGCATTTT. This gives the protein CASSLWQGRNQPQHF.

This chain links TRBV5-1 with TRBJ2-7; 7 positions agree with TRBD2. V lost 4 bases and J lost 5; bases outside the gene matches: 6. The CDR3 is 13 amino acids. Germline CDR1 is SGHRS and CDR2 is YFSETQ. CDR3 protein: CASSSGRADEQYF. The CDR3 coding sequence is TGCGCCAGCAGCAGTGGGAGGGCCGACGAGCAGTACTTC. The full variable domain, its missing parts supplied by reference TRBV5-1 and TRBJ2-7, is KAGVTQTPRYLIKTRGQQVTLSCSPISGHRSVSWYQQTPGQGLQFLFEYFSETQRNKGNFPGRFSGRQFSNSRSEMNVSTLELGDSALYLCASSSGRADEQYFGPGTRLTVT.